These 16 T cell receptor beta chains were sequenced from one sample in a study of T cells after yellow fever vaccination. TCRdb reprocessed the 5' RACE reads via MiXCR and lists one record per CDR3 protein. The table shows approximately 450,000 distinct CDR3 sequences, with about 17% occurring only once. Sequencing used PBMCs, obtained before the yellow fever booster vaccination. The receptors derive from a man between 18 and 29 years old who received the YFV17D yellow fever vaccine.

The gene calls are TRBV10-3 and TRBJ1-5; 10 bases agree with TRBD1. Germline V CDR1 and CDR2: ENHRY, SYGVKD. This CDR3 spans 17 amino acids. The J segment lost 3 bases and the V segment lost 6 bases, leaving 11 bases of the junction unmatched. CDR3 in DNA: TGTGCCATCAGCCCGACGGAGACAGGGGGCCCCAATCAGCCCCAGCATTTT. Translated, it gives CAISPTETGGPNQPQHF.

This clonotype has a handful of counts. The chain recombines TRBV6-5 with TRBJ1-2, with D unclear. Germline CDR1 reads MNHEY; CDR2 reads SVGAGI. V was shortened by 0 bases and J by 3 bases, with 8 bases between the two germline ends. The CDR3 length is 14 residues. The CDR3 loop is CASSYSRVDYGYTF. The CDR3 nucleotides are TGTGCCAGCAGTTACTCGAGAGTAGACTATGGCTACACCTTC.

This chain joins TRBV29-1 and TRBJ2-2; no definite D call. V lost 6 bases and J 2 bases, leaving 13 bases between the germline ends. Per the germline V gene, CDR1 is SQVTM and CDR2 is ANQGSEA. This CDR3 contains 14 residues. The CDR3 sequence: CSVEKQTNTGELFF. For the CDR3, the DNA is TGCAGCGTCGAGAAACAGACAAACACCGGGGAGCTGTTTTTT.

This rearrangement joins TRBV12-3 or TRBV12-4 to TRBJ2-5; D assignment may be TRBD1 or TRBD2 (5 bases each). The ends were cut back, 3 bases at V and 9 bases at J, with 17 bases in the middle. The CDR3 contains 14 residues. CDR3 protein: CASSFGTGARAQYF. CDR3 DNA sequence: TGTGCCAGCAGTTTTGGGACCGGAGCTAGGGCCCAGTACTTC.

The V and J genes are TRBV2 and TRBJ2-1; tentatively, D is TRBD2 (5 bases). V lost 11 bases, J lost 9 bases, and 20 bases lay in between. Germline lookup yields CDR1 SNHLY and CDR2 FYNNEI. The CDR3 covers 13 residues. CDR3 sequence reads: CAGLDLLMGEQFF. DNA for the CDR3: TGTGCCGGACTGGACTTGTTGATGGGTGAGCAGTTCTTC. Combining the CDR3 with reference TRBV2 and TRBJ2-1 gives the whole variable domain EPEVTQTPSHQVTQMGQEVILRCVPISNHLYFYWYRQILGQKVEFLVSFYNNEISEKSEIFDDQFSVERPDGSNFTLKIRSTKLEDSAMYFCAGLDLLMGEQFFGPGTRLTVL.

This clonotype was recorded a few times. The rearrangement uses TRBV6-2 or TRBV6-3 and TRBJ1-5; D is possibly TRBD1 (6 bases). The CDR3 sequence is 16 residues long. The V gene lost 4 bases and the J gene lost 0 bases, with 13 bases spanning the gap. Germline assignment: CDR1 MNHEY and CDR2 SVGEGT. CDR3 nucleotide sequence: TGTGCCAGCAGTTGGGGGGGCCCATATAGCAATCAGCCCCAGCATTTT. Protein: CASSWGGPYSNQPQHF.

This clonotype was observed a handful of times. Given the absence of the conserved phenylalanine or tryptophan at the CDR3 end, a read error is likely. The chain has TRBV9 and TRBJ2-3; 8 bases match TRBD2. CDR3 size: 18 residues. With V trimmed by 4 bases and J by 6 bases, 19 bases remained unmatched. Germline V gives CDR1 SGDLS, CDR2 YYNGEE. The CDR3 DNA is TGTGCCAGCAGCCCCCCCGGGGGAGTCGGGACTAGTCTGGATACGCAGTATATT. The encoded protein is CASSPPGGVGTSLDTQYI.

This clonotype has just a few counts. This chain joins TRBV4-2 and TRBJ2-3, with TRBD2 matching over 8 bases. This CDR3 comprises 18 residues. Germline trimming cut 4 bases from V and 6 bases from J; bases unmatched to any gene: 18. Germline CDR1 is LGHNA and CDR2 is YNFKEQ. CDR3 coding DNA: TGTGCCAGCAGCCCACCCGACGCGGGACTAGGGGGGGCGGATACGCAGTATTTT. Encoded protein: CASSPPDAGLGGADTQYF.

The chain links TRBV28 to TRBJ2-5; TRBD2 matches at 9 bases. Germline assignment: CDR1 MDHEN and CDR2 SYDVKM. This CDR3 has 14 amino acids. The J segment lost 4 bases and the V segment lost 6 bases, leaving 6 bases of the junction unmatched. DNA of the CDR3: TGTGCCAGCAGCCCGGCTAGCGGGGTAGAGACCCAGTACTTC. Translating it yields CASSPASGVETQYF.

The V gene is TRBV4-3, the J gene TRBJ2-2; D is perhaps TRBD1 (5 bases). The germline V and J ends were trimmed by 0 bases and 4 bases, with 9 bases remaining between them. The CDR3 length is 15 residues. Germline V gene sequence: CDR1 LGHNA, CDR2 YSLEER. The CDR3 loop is CASSQDAGPTGELFF. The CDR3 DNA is TGCGCCAGCAGCCAAGATGCAGGGCCCACCGGGGAGCTGTTTTTT.

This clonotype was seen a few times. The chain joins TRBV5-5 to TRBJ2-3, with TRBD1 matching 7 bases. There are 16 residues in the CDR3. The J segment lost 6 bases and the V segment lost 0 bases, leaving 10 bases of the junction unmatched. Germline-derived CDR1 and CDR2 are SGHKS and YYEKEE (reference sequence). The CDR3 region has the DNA TGTGCCAGCAGCTTGGTTTCGGGACAGACCATGGATACGCAGTATTTT. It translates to CASSLVSGQTMDTQYF.

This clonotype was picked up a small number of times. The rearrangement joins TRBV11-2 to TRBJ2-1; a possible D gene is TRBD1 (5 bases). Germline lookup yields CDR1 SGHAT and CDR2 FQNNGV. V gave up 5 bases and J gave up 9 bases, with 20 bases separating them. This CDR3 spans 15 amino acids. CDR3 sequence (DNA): TGTGCCAGCAGCGCCGAGTGGGGCGGAAGGGCTGAGCAGTTCTTC. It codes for CASSAEWGGRAEQFF. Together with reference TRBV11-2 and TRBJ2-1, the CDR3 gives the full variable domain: EAGVAQSPRYKIIEKRQSVAFWCNPISGHATLYWYQQILGQGPKLLIQFQNNGVVDDSQLPKDRFSAERLKGVDSTLKIQPAKLEDSAVYLCASSAEWGGRAEQFFGPGTRLTVL.

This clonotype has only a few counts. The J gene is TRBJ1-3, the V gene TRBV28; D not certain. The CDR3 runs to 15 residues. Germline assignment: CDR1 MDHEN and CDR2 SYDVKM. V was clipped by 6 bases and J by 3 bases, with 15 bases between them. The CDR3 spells CASRRRLADGNTIYF. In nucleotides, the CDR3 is TGTGCCAGCAGACGGCGCCTGGCCGATGGAAACACCATATATTTT.

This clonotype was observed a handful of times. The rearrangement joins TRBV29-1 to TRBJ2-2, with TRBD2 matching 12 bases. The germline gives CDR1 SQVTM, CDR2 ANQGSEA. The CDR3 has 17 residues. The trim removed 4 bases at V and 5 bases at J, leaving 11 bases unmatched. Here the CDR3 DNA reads TGCAGCGTTGGCGGTCTAGCGGGGGGGCCGGGAACCGGGGAGCTGTTTTTT. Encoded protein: CSVGGLAGGPGTGELFF.

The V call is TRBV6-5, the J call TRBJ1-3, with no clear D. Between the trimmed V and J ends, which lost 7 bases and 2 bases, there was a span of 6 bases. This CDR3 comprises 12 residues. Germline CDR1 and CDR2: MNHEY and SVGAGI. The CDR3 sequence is CASTAAGNTIYF. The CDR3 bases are TGTGCCAGCACGGCGGCTGGAAACACCATATATTTT.

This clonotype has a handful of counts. As DNA, the CDR3 is TGTGCCACTATGATCACAGCTATGGGCAACTACACCTTC. Translation: CATMITAMGNYTF. The chain uses TRBV6-6 and TRBJ1-2; D not certain. Germline assignment: CDR1 MNHNY and CDR2 SVGAGI (reference sequence). The CDR3 is 13 residues long. Between the trimmed V and J ends, which lost 10 bases and 10 bases, there was a span of 22 bases.